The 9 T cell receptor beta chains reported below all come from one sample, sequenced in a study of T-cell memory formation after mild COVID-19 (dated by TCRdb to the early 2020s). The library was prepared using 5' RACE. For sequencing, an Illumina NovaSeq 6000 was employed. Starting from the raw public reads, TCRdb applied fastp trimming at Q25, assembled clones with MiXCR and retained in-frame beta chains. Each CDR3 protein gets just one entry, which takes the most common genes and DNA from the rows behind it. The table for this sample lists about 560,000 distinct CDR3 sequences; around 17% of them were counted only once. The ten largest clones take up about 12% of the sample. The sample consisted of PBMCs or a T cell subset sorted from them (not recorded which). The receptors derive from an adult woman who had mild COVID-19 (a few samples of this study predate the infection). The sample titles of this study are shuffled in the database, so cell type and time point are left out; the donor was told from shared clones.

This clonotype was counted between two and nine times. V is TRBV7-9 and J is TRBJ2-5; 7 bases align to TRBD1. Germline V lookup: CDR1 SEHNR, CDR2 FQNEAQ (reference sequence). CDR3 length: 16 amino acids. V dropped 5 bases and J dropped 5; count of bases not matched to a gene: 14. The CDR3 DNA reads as TGTGCCAGCAGCCGACTGACAGGGAAGGAGGTCGAGACCCAGTACTTC. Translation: CASSRLTGKEVETQYF.

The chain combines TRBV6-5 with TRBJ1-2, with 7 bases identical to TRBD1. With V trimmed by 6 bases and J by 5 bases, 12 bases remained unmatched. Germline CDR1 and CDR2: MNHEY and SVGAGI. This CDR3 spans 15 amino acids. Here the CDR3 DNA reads TGTGCCAGCAGGAAGAGGGATAGGGACAGATATGGCTACACCTTC. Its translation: CASRKRDRDRYGYTF.

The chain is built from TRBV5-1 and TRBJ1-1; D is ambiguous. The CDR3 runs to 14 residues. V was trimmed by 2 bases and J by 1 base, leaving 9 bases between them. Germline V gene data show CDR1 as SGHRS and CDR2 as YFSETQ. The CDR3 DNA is TGCGCCAGCAGCTTCCTCGTATCGAACACTGAAGCTTTCTTT. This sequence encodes CASSFLVSNTEAFF.

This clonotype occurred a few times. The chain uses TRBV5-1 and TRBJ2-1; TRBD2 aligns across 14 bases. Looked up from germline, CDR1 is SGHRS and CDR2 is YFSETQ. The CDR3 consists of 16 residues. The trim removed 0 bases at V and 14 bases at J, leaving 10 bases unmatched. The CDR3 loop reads CASSLALTSGGDAEFF. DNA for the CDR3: TGCGCCAGCAGCTTGGCGCTGACTAGCGGGGGGGACGCTGAGTTCTTC. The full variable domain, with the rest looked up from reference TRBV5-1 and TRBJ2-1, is KAGVTQTPRYLIKTRGQQVTLSCSPISGHRSVSWYQQTPGQGLQFLFEYFSETQRNKGNFPGRFSGRQFSNSRSEMNVSTLELGDSALYLCASSLALTSGGDAEFFGPGTRLTVL.

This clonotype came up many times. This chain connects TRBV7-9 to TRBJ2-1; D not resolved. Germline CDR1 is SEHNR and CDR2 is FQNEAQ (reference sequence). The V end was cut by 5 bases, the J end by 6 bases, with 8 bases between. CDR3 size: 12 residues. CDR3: CASSPRTNEQFF. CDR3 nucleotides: TGTGCCAGCAGCCCTAGGACCAATGAGCAGTTCTTC.

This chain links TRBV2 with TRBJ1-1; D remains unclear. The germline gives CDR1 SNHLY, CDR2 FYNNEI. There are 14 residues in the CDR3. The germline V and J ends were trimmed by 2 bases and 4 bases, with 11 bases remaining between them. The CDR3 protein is CASSEWTGLTEAFF. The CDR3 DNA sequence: TGTGCCAGCAGTGAATGGACTGGCCTCACTGAAGCTTTCTTT.

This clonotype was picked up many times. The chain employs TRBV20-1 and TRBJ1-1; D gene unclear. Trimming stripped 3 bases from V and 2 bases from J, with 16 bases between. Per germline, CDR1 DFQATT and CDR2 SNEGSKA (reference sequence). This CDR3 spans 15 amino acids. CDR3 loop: CSARKVDSANTEAFF. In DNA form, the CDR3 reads TGCAGTGCTAGGAAGGTGGACTCCGCTAACACTGAAGCTTTCTTT.

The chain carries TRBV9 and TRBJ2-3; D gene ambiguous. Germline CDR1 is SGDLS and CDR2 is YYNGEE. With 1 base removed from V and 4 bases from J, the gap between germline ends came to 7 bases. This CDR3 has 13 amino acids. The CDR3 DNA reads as TGTGCCAGCAGCGTACAGATAGCAGATACGCAGTATTTT. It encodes CASSVQIADTQYF. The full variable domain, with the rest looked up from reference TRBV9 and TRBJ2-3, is DSGVTQTPKHLITATGQRVTLRCSPRSGDLSVYWYQQSLDQGLQFLIQYYNGEERAKGNILERFSAQQFPDLHSELNLSSLELGDSALYFCASSVQIADTQYFGPGTRLTVL.

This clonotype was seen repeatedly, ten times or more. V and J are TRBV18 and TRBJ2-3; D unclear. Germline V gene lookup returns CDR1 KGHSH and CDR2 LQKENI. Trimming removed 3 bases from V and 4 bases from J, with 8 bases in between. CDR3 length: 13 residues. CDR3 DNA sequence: TGTGCCAGCTCACCCCCTGGGGCAGATACGCAGTATTTT. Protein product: CASSPPGADTQYF.